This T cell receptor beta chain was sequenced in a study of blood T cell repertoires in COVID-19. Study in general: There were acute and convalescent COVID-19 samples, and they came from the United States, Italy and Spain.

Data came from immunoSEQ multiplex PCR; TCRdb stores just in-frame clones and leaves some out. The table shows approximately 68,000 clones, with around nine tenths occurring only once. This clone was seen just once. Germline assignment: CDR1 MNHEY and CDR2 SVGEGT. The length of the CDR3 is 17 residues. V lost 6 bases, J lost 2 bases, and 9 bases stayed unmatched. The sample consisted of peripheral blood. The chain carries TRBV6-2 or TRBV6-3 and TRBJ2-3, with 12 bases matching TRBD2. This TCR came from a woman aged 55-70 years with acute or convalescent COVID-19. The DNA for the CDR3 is TGTGCCAGCAGCACCCTTCGACTAGCGGGGGCCACAGATACGCAGTATTTT. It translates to CASSTLRLAGATDTQYF.